This TCR beta chain came from a study of blood T cells in healthy people across ages. Study-wide points: Changes seen in expanded clonotypes were possibly confounded by donor CMV status left unknown.

The germline gives CDR1 DFQATT, CDR2 SNEGSKA (reference sequence). The CDR3 loop spans 14 amino acids. A J-beta primer mix and a sample-barcoded 5' primer were used in a second PCR of roughly 6 to 12 cycles. Each CDR3 protein gets one entry after TCRdb re-called the 5' RACE reads with MiXCR. The sample consists of around 970,000 distinct CDR3 sequences, roughly 51% of them appearing once. In each sample, at least 7 million PBMCs were isolated. As concerns this clonotype: Its antigen is as yet unknown.

The chain carries TRBV20-1 and TRBJ2-5; D may be TRBD1 (6 bases). The J call is doubtful: the DNA matches TRBJ2-7 better. This TCR was recovered from a woman aged 55-75 years in good health. Specimen: blood. The CDR3, as DNA: TGCAGTGCTACCGCTCGAGACAGGTTACGCGAGCAGTACTTC. Its protein product is CSATARDRLREQYF.